This is a list of T cell receptor beta chains from one sample in a study of CD8 T cells in ankylosing spondylitis. TCRdb analysed the 5' RACE reads with MiXCR anew, one entry per CDR3 protein. The data contain 200,000 to 250,000 distinct CDR3 sequences, roughly 10% of them seen just once; the ten biggest clones take up around 3%. The sample was blood, either unsorted or a sorted T cell fraction (not recorded which). Every receptor here comes from a male donor with ankylosing spondylitis or in good health (not recorded which). CDR3s include the opening cysteine and the closing phenylalanine or tryptophan. The order of the fields is V gene, CDR3 length, D gene, J gene, clone size, CDR3 protein, CDR3 DNA. The D gene is left open where the match is weak. A clone size is listed for some rows: how often the clone was seen (once, few, many), or a class if it is expanded.

TRBV20-1	13	-	TRBJ1-4	many	CSAPIGLAEKLFF	TGCAGTGCTCCTATAGGGTTGGCTGAAAAACTGTTTTTT
TRBV27	16	TRBD1	TRBJ2-7	many	CASSFGPTGGKYEQYF	TGTGCCAGCAGTTTTGGCCCGACAGGGGGGAAGTACGAGCAGTACTTC
TRBV6-1	14	-	TRBJ2-2	-	CASSLRALTGELFF	TGTGCCAGCAGCCTGCGGGCCCTTACCGGGGAGCTGTTTTTT
TRBV20-1	14	TRBD2	TRBJ2-5	-	CSATTGTSIETQYF	TGCAGTGCTACCACCGGGACTAGCATCGAGACCCAGTACTTC
TRBV14	13	TRBD2	TRBJ2-1	many	CASSLGLAGEQFF	TGTGCCAGCAGCCTGGGACTAGCGGGTGAGCAGTTCTTC
TRBV12-5	13	-	TRBJ2-1	-	CASGLPPANEQFF	TGTGCTAGTGGTTTGCCTCCGGCGAATGAGCAGTTCTTC
TRBV21-1	15	-	TRBJ2-3	many	CASSPRSGSTDTQYF	TGTGCCAGCAGCCCCCGTAGCGGGAGCACAGATACGCAGTATTTT
TRBV15	13	-	TRBJ2-3	many	CATSTRGTDTQYF	TGTGCCACCAGCACCCGGGGCACAGATACGCAGTATTTT
TRBV7-6	14	-	TRBJ2-3	many	CASSRISSTDTQYF	TGTGCCAGCAGCCGGATTAGCAGCACAGATACGCAGTATTTT
TRBV5-1	13	-	TRBJ1-5	many	CASSLHTNQPQHF	TGCGCCAGCAGCTTGCACACAAATCAGCCCCAGCATTTT
TRBV27	13	-	TRBJ2-7	many	CASSPDRFGEQYF	TGTGCCAGCAGTCCGGACAGATTCGGCGAGCAGTACTTC
TRBV2	12	-	TRBJ1-2	many	CASTRDNYGYTF	TGTGCCAGCACTAGGGACAACTATGGCTACACCTTC
TRBV30	14	TRBD1	TRBJ2-7	many	CACSGTGIPHEQYF	TGTGCCTGTTCCGGGACAGGGATTCCACACGAGCAGTACTTC
TRBV10-3	12	TRBD1	TRBJ1-2	few	CATTGGDYGYTF	TGTGCCACAACAGGGGGAGACTATGGCTACACCTTC
TRBV5-5	17	TRBD1	TRBJ1-3	many	CASSLEPGQGRGNTIYF	TGTGCCAGCAGCTTGGAGCCGGGACAGGGGAGAGGAAACACCATATATTTT
TRBV5-5	16	-	TRBJ1-1	-	CASSLGGGAGRTEAFF	TGTGCCAGCAGCTTAGGCGGGGGGGCAGGGCGCACTGAAGCTTTCTTT
TRBV5-1	13	-	TRBJ1-1	many	CASKDTLGTEAFF	TGCGCCAGCAAGGACACCTTAGGTACTGAAGCTTTCTTT
TRBV10-3	16	TRBD2	TRBJ2-1	many	CAISESGTGTRNEQFF	TGTGCCATCAGTGAGTCAGGCACCGGGACTAGGAATGAGCAGTTCTTC
TRBV29-1	12	-	TRBJ2-1	few	CSVELRYNEQFF	TGCAGCGTTGAGCTCAGATACAATGAGCAGTTCTTC
TRBV20-1	14	-	TRBJ1-1	many	CSARVGPANTEAFF	TGCAGTGCTAGAGTGGGCCCAGCCAACACTGAAGCTTTCTTT
TRBV5-1	15	-	TRBJ1-1	many	CASSGGTRQNTEAFF	TGCGCCAGCAGCGGGGGGACAAGACAAAACACTGAAGCTTTCTTT
TRBV5-1	18	TRBD2	TRBJ2-1	many	CASSPRAGGPRSYNEQFF	TGCGCCAGCAGCCCCCGAGCGGGAGGGCCGAGGTCCTACAATGAGCAGTTCTTC
TRBV2	14	TRBD1	TRBJ1-1	few	CASKGQGVNTEAFF	TGTGCCAGCAAGGGACAGGGGGTGAACACTGAAGCTTTCTTT
TRBV29-1	11	-	TRBJ1-1	many	CSVYRHTEAFF	TGCAGCGTTTATAGACACACTGAAGCTTTCTTT
TRBV20-1	12	-	TRBJ2-7	few	CSARGDPYEQYF	TGCAGTGCTAGAGGGGACCCTTACGAGCAGTACTTC
TRBV21-1	14	-	TRBJ2-7	many	CASSEKRGGYEQYF	TGTGCCAGCAGCGAGAAGCGGGGGGGATACGAGCAGTACTTC
TRBV7-8	14	TRBD1	TRBJ2-5	few	CASSGDRGPETQYF	TGTGCCAGCAGCGGGGACAGGGGGCCAGAGACCCAGTACTTC
TRBV29-1	14	-	TRBJ2-3	many	CSVEGLALPDTQYF	TGCAGCGTTGAGGGCCTAGCGTTGCCAGATACGCAGTATTTT
TRBV6-6	12	TRBD1	TRBJ1-4	many	CASSEGTAGLFF	TGTGCCAGCAGCGAGGGGACAGCAGGACTGTTTTTT